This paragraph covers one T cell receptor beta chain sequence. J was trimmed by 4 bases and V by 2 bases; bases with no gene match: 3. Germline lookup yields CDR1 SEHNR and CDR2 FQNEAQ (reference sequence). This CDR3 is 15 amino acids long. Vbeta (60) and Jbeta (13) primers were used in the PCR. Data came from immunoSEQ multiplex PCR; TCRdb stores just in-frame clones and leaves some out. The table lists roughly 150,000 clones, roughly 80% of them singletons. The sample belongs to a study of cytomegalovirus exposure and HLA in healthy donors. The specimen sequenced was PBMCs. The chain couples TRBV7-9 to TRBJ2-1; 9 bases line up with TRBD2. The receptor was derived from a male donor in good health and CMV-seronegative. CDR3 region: CASSLSSGVYNEQFF. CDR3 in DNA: TGTGCCAGCAGCTTATCTAGCGGGGTATACAATGAGCAGTTCTTC.